These 18 T cell receptor beta chains came from one sample sequenced in a study of neurological immune-mediated disorders. Each CDR3 protein is one row after TCRdb ran MiXCR on the 5' RACE reads. This sample has over 45,000 distinct CDR3 sequences, with 3% to 4% found just once. Specimen: CD4+ T cells from blood. These receptors were obtained from a middle-aged woman with multiple sclerosis.

Ten or more counts support this clonotype. This chain links TRBV10-2 with TRBJ2-7, with TRBD1 identical over 12 bases. The germline CDR1 and CDR2 sequences are WSHSY and SAAADI. V trimming: 7 bases; J trimming: 5 bases; junction bases outside the gene matches: 6. This CDR3 has 14 residues. DNA of the CDR3: TGCGCCAGCACTCCCGGGACAGGGGGCCACGAGCAGTACTTC. Amino acid sequence: CASTPGTGGHEQYF.

This clonotype was seen ten or more times. The chain carries TRBV3-1 and TRBJ2-1, with D unclear. Germline V gene sequence: CDR1 LGHDT, CDR2 YNNKEL (reference sequence). The germline V and J ends were trimmed by 2 bases and 4 bases, with 9 bases remaining between them. The CDR3 contains 14 residues. CDR3 sequence reads: CASSQRWAYNEQFF. In nucleotides, the CDR3 is TGTGCCAGCAGCCAAAGGTGGGCGTACAATGAGCAGTTCTTC.

This clonotype came up many times. The V gene is TRBV5-1, the J gene TRBJ2-3, with D perhaps matching TRBD2 (7 bases). The germline V gene has CDR1 SGHRS and CDR2 YFSETQ. This CDR3 has 16 residues. The germline V and J ends were trimmed by 5 bases and 9 bases, with 25 bases remaining between them. The CDR3 here is CASRGGGDGQRSTQYF. The DNA of the CDR3 is TGCGCCAGCAGGGGAGGGGGGGACGGCCAAAGGAGCACGCAGTATTTT.

This clonotype occurred many times. The CDR3 here is CASSGGPLNTGELFF. The CDR3 nucleotides read TGCGCCAGCAGTGGGGGACCGTTGAACACCGGGGAGCTGTTTTTT. The chain employs TRBV10-1 and TRBJ2-2; D may be TRBD1 or TRBD2 (5 bases each). This CDR3 comprises 15 residues. With 4 bases removed from V and 1 base from J, the gap between germline ends came to 10 bases. Germline CDR1 reads WNHNN; CDR2 reads SYGVQD (reference sequence).

The V gene is TRBV29-1, the J gene TRBJ1-2, with a tentative D call TRBD1 (5 bases). V shed 4 bases and J shed 8 bases, with 17 bases lying between them. This CDR3 has 13 residues. Germline V gene lookup returns CDR1 SQVTM and CDR2 ANQGSEA. CDR3 nucleotides: TGCAGCGTTGTTCCAGGGAGCCCCTGGGGCTACACCTTC. This codes for CSVVPGSPWGYTF.

The table lists this clonotype with many counts. V is TRBV4-1 and J is TRBJ1-6, with D unclear. This CDR3 spans 14 amino acids. V lost 0 bases, J lost 16 bases, and 16 bases lay in between. Germline CDR1 and CDR2: MGHRA and YSYEKL. The CDR3 sequence is CASSQDGTTPRLHF. The CDR3 coding sequence is TGCGCCAGCAGCCAAGACGGAACGACCCCGCGACTCCACTTT.

This clonotype occurred many times. The chain combines TRBV14 with TRBJ2-3; no clear D gene. CDR3 length: 12 residues. The V gene's germline CDR1 is SGHDN and CDR2 FVKESK. V dropped 1 base and J dropped 6 bases, with 5 bases sitting between them. CDR3: CASSQGPDTQYF. In DNA, the CDR3 is TGTGCCAGCAGCCAAGGGCCGGATACGCAGTATTTT.

This clonotype was counted at least ten times. The V gene is TRBV5-1, the J gene TRBJ1-2, with a possible D match to TRBD1 (5 bases). The V end was cut by 1 base, the J end by 6 bases, with 16 bases between. CDR1 SGHRS and CDR2 YFSETQ come from the germline V gene. The CDR3 runs to 15 residues. The CDR3 loop reads CASSLSLDRGNGYTF. The CDR3, as DNA: TGCGCCAGCAGCTTGTCTTTGGATAGGGGCAATGGCTACACCTTC.

Many counts were recorded for this clonotype. This chain links TRBV11-2 with TRBJ1-1, with TRBD1 matching over 8 bases. The V and J ends lost 5 bases and 5 bases, in that order; junction bases with no gene match: 13. The CDR3 consists of 16 residues. Per the germline V gene, CDR1 is SGHAT and CDR2 is FQNNGV. The CDR3 DNA is TGTGCCAGCAGCACGCGTTGGACAGGGAAGAGGACTGAAGCTTTCTTT. Translation gives CASSTRWTGKRTEAFF.

This clonotype was seen many times. This chain uses TRBV11-2 with TRBJ1-2; D remains unclear. V was clipped by 3 bases and J by 8 bases, with 10 bases between them. The CDR3 is 12 amino acids. CDR1 and CDR2 (germline): SGHAT, FQNNGV. This chain's CDR3 is CASSLNSGGYTF. As DNA, the CDR3 is TGTGCCAGCAGCTTGAATTCGGGAGGCTACACCTTC. The full variable domain, in which reference TRBV11-2 and TRBJ1-2 provide the parts outside the CDR3, is EAGVAQSPRYKIIEKRQSVAFWCNPISGHATLYWYQQILGQGPKLLIQFQNNGVVDDSQLPKDRFSAERLKGVDSTLKIQPAKLEDSAVYLCASSLNSGGYTFGSGTRLTVV.

This clonotype occurred many times. The chain carries TRBV7-9 and TRBJ1-1; D gene uncertain. V was shortened by 1 base and J by 0 bases, with 6 bases between the two germline ends. CDR1 SEHNR and CDR2 FQNEAQ come from the germline V gene (reference sequence). CDR3 size: 14 residues. DNA of the CDR3: TGTGCCAGCAGCTTAGGAATTATGAACACTGAAGCTTTCTTT. This codes for CASSLGIMNTEAFF.

This clonotype was recorded many times. V is TRBV28 and J is TRBJ2-5; D remains ambiguous. Germline assignment: CDR1 MDHEN and CDR2 SYDVKM. The CDR3 totals 17 residues. Trimming removed 4 bases at V and 2 bases at J, with 20 bases between. This chain's CDR3 is CASSSPHLSGTQETQYF. In DNA, the CDR3 is TGTGCCAGCAGTTCACCTCACCTGTCAGGTACACAAGAGACCCAGTACTTC.

This clonotype was seen repeatedly, ten times or more. The rearrangement links TRBV5-1 to TRBJ1-1, with TRBD1 as a possible D gene (5 bases). V was shortened by 0 bases and J by 2 bases, with 11 bases between the two germline ends. The CDR3 runs to 15 residues. Germline lookup yields CDR1 SGHRS and CDR2 YFSETQ. The CDR3 DNA is TGCGCCAGCAGCTTGGGAGGGGTCCCAAACACTGAAGCTTTCTTT. It translates to CASSLGGVPNTEAFF.

This clonotype was seen ten or more times. The genes are TRBV20-1 and TRBJ1-2, with D unclear. V lost 3 bases and J 8 bases, leaving 22 bases between the germline ends. The length of the CDR3 is 15 residues. Germline CDR1 is DFQATT and CDR2 is SNEGSKA (reference sequence). CDR3 DNA: TGCAGTGCTAGCGACGTCGGGAAAACCCTCCGGGGCTACACCTTC. Encoded protein: CSASDVGKTLRGYTF.

This clonotype has at least ten counts. CDR3 nucleotide sequence: TGTGCCAGCGGTGTAGCGAGGAGGGAGACCCAGTACTTC. This encodes CASGVARRETQYF. The chain employs TRBV11-2 and TRBJ2-5, with D maybe TRBD2 (5 bases). CDR1 and CDR2 (germline): SGHAT, FQNNGV. The V and J ends lost 8 bases and 5 bases respectively, with 15 bases between them. The CDR3 extends over 13 amino acids.

This clonotype was recorded at least ten times. The chain links TRBV10-3 to TRBJ2-3; no definite D call. CDR1 and CDR2 from the germline V gene are ENHRY and SYGVKD. The V gene lost 0 bases and the J gene lost 2 bases, with 6 bases spanning the gap. The CDR3 loop spans 14 amino acids. CDR3 sequence: CAISESNPTDTQYF. CDR3 nucleotides: TGTGCCATCAGTGAGTCAAACCCCACAGATACGCAGTATTTT.

This clonotype was counted ten times or more. This rearrangement joins TRBV6-2 or TRBV6-3 to TRBJ2-1; 12 bases align to TRBD2. The germline CDR1 and CDR2 sequences are MNHEY and SVGEGT. Unmatched junction bases numbered 18, after V lost 2 bases and J lost 10 bases. CDR3 length: 19 amino acids. The CDR3 is CASSYEERAVTSGGEEQFF. The CDR3 nucleotides read TGTGCCAGCAGTTACGAAGAGAGGGCGGTGACTAGCGGGGGAGAAGAGCAGTTCTTC.

This clonotype appeared many times. The chain has TRBV4-1 and TRBJ1-2; D unresolved. Germline V gene data show CDR1 as MGHRA and CDR2 as YSYEKL. Deletions cut 0 bases from V and 2 bases from J, with 4 bases between. CDR3 length: 13 amino acids. The DNA of the CDR3 is TGCGCCAGCAGCCAAGAGGAGAACTATGGCTACACCTTC. Protein sequence: CASSQEENYGYTF.